This is a list of T cell receptor beta chains from one sample in a study of blood T cells in healthy people across ages. One entry per CDR3 protein, called by TCRdb with MiXCR from the 5' RACE reads. The sample lists roughly 1,700,000 distinct CDR3 sequences, roughly 30% occurring once. Source material: blood. Receptor source: a woman aged 25 to 45 in good health. CDR3s include the opening cysteine and the closing phenylalanine or tryptophan. The order of the fields is clone size, D gene, J gene, V gene, CDR3 DNA, CDR3 protein. A D gene is named only where the DNA matches it firmly. Clone sizes are given selectively: once, few, many, or a class where the clone is expanded.

NA TRBD1 TRBJ1-1 TRBV7-2 TGTGCCAGCAGCTCCTACGAGGACAGGGTAAGGGCTGAAGCTTTCTTT CASSSYEDRVRAEAFF
NA TRBD2 TRBJ2-1 TRBV9 TGTGCCAGCAGCGTAAGCCCGGGACTAGCGATTAACGATGAGCAGTTCTTC CASSVSPGLAINDEQFF
many TRBD1 TRBJ2-7 TRBV27 TGTGCCAGCACCCCGGACAGGGGGCTCAACGAGCAGTACTTC CASTPDRGLNEQYF
many NA TRBJ2-1 TRBV6-5 TGTGCCAGCAGTAAAATCCCCAGCTCCTACAATGAGCAGTTCTTC CASSKIPSSYNEQFF
many NA TRBJ2-1 TRBV7-6 TGTGCCAGCAGCTTAACCCCCGGCTTATACAATGAGCAGTTCTTC CASSLTPGLYNEQFF
once NA TRBJ2-1 TRBV12-3/TRBV12-4 TGTGCCAGCAGTTTATGGGGGGTTAATGATCAGTTCTTC CASSLWGVNDQFF
many TRBD1 TRBJ2-7 TRBV7-9 TGTGCCAGCAGCTCCCCCGGACAGGGGATAATAGAGCAGTACTTC CASSSPGQGIIEQYF
NA TRBD1 TRBJ1-2 TRBV4-1 TGCACCAGCAGCCAAGATGTCGCGACAGGGAACGGCTACACCTTC CTSSQDVATGNGYTF
few NA TRBJ1-5 TRBV15 TGTGCCACCAGCAGAGACCAGGATAGCAATCAGCCCCAGCATTTT CATSRDQDSNQPQHF
NA NA TRBJ1-1 TRBV29-1 TGCAGCGGTCTACCATGGGTGAACACTGAAGCTTTCTTT CSGLPWVNTEAFF
NA TRBD2 TRBJ2-7 TRBV6-2/TRBV6-3 TGTGCCAGCCGACTAGCGCGTTATTCCGAGCAGTACTTC CASRLARYSEQYF
NA NA TRBJ2-7 TRBV20-1 TGCAGTGCTGCCCGGACAGCTTCCTACGAGCAGTACTTC CSAARTASYEQYF
NA TRBD2 TRBJ2-7 TRBV20-1 TGCAGTGCTAGGAGAGCTAGCGGGCCAACATACGAGCAGTACTTC CSARRASGPTYEQYF
NA NA TRBJ1-2 TRBV6-1 TGTGCCAGCACCGGGCCGGTGGGAGGCTACACCTTC CASTGPVGGYTF
few NA TRBJ1-5 TRBV12-5 TGTGCTAGTGGTTTGGAAACTCGTCAGCCCCAGCATTTT CASGLETRQPQHF
NA TRBD1 TRBJ2-1 TRBV29-1 TGCATCGTTGAGGAACAGGGGCGGCTAAGTGAGCAGTTCTTC CIVEEQGRLSEQFF
few TRBD1 TRBJ2-1 TRBV11-2 TGTGCCAGCAGCCCCAACAGGGGTCTGAATAAGCAGTTCTTC CASSPNRGLNKQFF
few TRBD2 TRBJ2-1 TRBV24-1 TGTGCCACCAGCCTGACTAGCGGGGGGGCATCAAGTTCCAATGAGCAGTTCTTC CATSLTSGGASSSNEQFF
many NA TRBJ1-2 TRBV29-1 TGCAGCGTCGGTGGGCCAGATGGCTACACCTTC CSVGGPDGYTF
NA TRBD2 TRBJ2-3 TRBV2 TGTGCCAGTGGACTAGCCGACGGGACGCAGTATTTT CASGLADGTQYF
NA NA TRBJ1-4 TRBV4-1 TGCGCCAGCAGCCAAGTGGGCAGGTCTTTT CASSQVGRSF
NA NA TRBJ2-7 TRBV19 TGTGCCAGTAGTGGGCAAGGAAGCTTCACCTACGAGCAGTACTTC CASSGQGSFTYEQYF
few NA TRBJ2-5 TRBV5-6 TGTGCCAGCAGGAACAGAGACCTCCAAGAGACCCAGTACTTC CASRNRDLQETQYF
NA NA TRBJ2-2 TRBV5-1 TGCGCCAGCAGTGATGATGGGTCCGGGGAGCTGTTTTTT CASSDDGSGELFF
many TRBD2 TRBJ2-4 TRBV5-1 TGCGCCAGCAGCTCGCTAGCGGGATTTGGACAGTACTTC CASSSLAGFGQYF
few NA TRBJ2-5 TRBV13 TGTGCCAGCAGCTTTCAATTTTTAGAGACCCAGTACTTC CASSFQFLETQYF
NA TRBD2 TRBJ2-3 TRBV5-5 TGTGCCAGCAGCGCGCTAGCGGACCGCACAGATACGCAGTATTTT CASSALADRTDTQYF
NA NA TRBJ1-2 TRBV18 TGTGCCAGCTCACCGGGGCGGGGATCTAACTATGGCTACACCTTC CASSPGRGSNYGYTF
NA TRBD1 TRBJ1-2 TRBV6-2/TRBV6-3 TGTGCCAGCACCTGGACAGGAAACTATGGCTACACCTTC CASTWTGNYGYTF
many NA TRBJ2-7 TRBV20-1 TGCAGTGCTAGAAAAGCCTTCTCGGGCTACGAGCAGTACTTC CSARKAFSGYEQYF
NA NA TRBJ2-1 TRBV12-3/TRBV12-4 TGTGCCAGCAGGCGTCCTTTAGGCAACGAGCAGTTCTTC CASRRPLGNEQFF
NA NA TRBJ1-3 TRBV7-2 TGTGCCAGCAGCTTATGGAGCGGGCCTGGAAACACCATATATTTT CASSLWSGPGNTIYF
many TRBD1 TRBJ1-1 TRBV29-1 TGCAGCGGGGACAGGGGTGGGACTGAAGCTTTCTTT CSGDRGGTEAFF
NA NA TRBJ1-1 TRBV10-2 TGCGCCAGCAGCATAGACCACACTGAAGCTTTCTTT CASSIDHTEAFF
NA NA TRBJ2-7 TRBV6-1 TGTGCCAGCGTGAAGGAGGGTTACTCCTACGGGCAGTACTTC CASVKEGYSYGQYF
NA NA TRBJ2-7 TRBV7-9 TGTGCCGGCAGCTTGACCTACGAGCAGTACTTC CAGSLTYEQYF
NA NA TRBJ2-2 TRBV27 TGTGCCAGCAGTTTAGGCTCGACGGGGGAGCTGTTTTTT CASSLGSTGELFF
NA NA TRBJ2-7 TRBV6-5 TGTGCCAGCAGTCCTCCCGGGGGAAAGCAGTACTTC CASSPPGGKQYF
NA TRBD2 TRBJ2-2 TRBV7-7 TGTGCCAGCAGCCCCCGGACTAGCGGGAGGCACGGGGAGCTGTTTTTT CASSPRTSGRHGELFF
NA NA TRBJ2-7 TRBV5-5 TGTGCCAGCAGCCCCGGAAGCAGTCGCTACGAGCAGTACTTC CASSPGSSRYEQYF
NA NA TRBJ2-7 TRBV7-9 TGTGCCAGCAGCTCCCGAGTATACTACGAGCAGTACTTC CASSSRVYYEQYF
NA TRBD2 TRBJ2-1 TRBV14 TGTGCCAGCAGCCAAGCTCTAGCGGGGGGGAAAAATGAGCAGTTCTTC CASSQALAGGKNEQFF
NA TRBD1 TRBJ1-6 TRBV10-3 TGTGCCATCAGTGAGGGGACAGGGGATAGCTCACCCCTCCACTTT CAISEGTGDSSPLHF
NA TRBD1 TRBJ1-4 TRBV15 TGTGCCACCAGCAGAGATCCAGGGGGTGGCGAAAAACTGTTTTTT CATSRDPGGGEKLFF
NA TRBD2 TRBJ2-7 TRBV18 TGTGCCAGCTCACCGGGGAGGGTTGATGACGAGCAGTACTTC CASSPGRVDDEQYF
NA NA TRBJ2-7 TRBV11-2 TGTGCCAGCAGCTTAGCCCGCGGGGGCCTCTGGAGTGAGCAGTACTTC CASSLARGGLWSEQYF
few TRBD1 TRBJ2-7 TRBV6-2/TRBV6-3 TGTGCCAGCAGTTACTGGACAGGGGAATTGGGCGACGAGCAGTACTTC CASSYWTGELGDEQYF
NA NA TRBJ2-2 TRBV7-2 TGTGCCAGCAGCTTAGTTACAGGGACAACCGGGGAGCGGTTTTTT CASSLVTGTTGERFF
few TRBD2 TRBJ2-5 TRBV4-3 TGCGCCAGCAGCCATCTTAGGACTAGCGGGAAAGAGACCCAGTACTTC CASSHLRTSGKETQYF
NA NA TRBJ1-1 TRBV2 TGTGCCAGCAGATGGGAGGGGAACACTGAAGCTTTCTTT CASRWEGNTEAFF